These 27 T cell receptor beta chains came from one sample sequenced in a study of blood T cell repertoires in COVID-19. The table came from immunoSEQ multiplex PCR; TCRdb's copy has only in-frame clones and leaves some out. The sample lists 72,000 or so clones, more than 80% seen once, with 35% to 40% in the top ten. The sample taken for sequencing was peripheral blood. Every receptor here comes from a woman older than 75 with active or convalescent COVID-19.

The CDR3 nucleotides are TGTGCCAGCAGCAGTAACAGGGGTTACACTGAAGCTTTCTTT. Amino acid sequence: CASSSNRGYTEAFF. The J gene is TRBJ1-1, the V gene TRBV5-5; 7 bases fit TRBD1. With V trimmed by 4 bases and J by 3 bases, 6 bases remained unmatched. This CDR3 is 14 amino acids long. Germline V lookup: CDR1 SGHKS, CDR2 YYEKEE (reference sequence).

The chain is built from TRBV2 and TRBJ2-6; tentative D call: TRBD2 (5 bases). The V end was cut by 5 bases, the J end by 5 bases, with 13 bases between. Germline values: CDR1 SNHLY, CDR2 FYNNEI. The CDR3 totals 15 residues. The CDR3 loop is CASSTGISRANVLTF. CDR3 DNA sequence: TGTGCCAGCAGTACCGGGATTTCAAGGGCCAACGTCCTGACTTTC.

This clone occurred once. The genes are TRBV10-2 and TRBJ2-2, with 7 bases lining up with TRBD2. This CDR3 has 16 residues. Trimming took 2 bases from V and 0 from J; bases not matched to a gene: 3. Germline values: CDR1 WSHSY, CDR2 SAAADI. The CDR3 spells CASSERLAANTGELFF. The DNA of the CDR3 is TGCGCCAGCAGTGAGCGACTAGCCGCGAACACCGGGGAGCTGTTTTTT.

CDR3 nucleotides: TGTGCCAGCAGACAGGGTGGTGGTGAAAAACTGTTTTTT. It translates to CASRQGGGEKLFF. The chain links TRBV6-6 to TRBJ1-4; TRBD1 is a possible D gene (6 bases). This CDR3 has 13 residues. V was shortened by 6 bases and J by 7 bases, with 12 bases between the two germline ends. Germline CDR1 reads MNHNY; CDR2 reads SVGAGI (reference sequence).

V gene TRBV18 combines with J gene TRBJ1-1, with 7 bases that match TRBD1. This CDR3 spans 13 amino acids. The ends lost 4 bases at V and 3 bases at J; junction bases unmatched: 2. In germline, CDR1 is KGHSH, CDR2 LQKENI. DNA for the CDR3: TGTGCCAGCTCACGCGACAGGGACACTGAAGCTTTCTTT. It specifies CASSRDRDTEAFF.

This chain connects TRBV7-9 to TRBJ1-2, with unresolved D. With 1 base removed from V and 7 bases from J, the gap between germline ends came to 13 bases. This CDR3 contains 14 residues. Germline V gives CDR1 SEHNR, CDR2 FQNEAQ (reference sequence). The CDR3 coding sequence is TGTGCCAGCAGCTTAGATCTTGATAGGAGTGGCTACACCTTC. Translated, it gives CASSLDLDRSGYTF.

The CDR3 bases are TGCAGCGTTGACCATGACAAGGCTATCTATGGCTACACCTTC. Residues: CSVDHDKAIYGYTF. The V call is TRBV29-1, the J call TRBJ1-2, with no clear D. CDR1 and CDR2 from the germline V gene are SQVTM and ANQGSEA. V was cut by 3 bases and J by 4 bases, with 15 bases left in between. The CDR3 runs 14 residues.

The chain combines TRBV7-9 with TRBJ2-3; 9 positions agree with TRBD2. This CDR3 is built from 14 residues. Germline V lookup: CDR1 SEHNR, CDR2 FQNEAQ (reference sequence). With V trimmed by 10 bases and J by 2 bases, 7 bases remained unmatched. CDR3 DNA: TGTGCCATATCAATAGCGGGAGTCACAGATACGCAGTATTTT. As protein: CAISIAGVTDTQYF.

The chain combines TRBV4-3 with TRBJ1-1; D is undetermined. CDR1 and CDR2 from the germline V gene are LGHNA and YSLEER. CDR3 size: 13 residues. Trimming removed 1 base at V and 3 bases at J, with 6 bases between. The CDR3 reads CASSQAEYTEAFF. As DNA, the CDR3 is TGCGCCAGCAGCCAAGCCGAGTACACTGAAGCTTTCTTT.

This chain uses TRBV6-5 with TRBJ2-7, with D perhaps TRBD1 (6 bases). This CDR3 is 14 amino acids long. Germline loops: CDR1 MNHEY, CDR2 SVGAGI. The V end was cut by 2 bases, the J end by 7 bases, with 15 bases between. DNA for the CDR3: TGTGCCAGCAGTTACGTTGAAGGAACAGGGGAGCAGTACTTC. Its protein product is CASSYVEGTGEQYF.

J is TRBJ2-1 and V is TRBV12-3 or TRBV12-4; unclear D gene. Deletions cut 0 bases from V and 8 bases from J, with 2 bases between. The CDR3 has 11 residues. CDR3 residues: CASSLAYEQFF. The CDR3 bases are TGTGCCAGCAGTTTAGCCTATGAGCAGTTCTTC.

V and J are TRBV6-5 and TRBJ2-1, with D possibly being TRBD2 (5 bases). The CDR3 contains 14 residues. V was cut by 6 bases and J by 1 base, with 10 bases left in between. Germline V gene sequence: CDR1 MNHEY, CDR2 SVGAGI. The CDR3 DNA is TGTGCCAGCAGAAAGCGGTGGTCCTACAATGAGCAGTTCTTC. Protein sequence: CASRKRWSYNEQFF.

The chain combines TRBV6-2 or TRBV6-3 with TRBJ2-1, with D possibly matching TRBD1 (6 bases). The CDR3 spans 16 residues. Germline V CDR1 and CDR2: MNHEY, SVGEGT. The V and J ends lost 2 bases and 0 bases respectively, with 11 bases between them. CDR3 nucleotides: TGTGCCAGCAGTTACCGGGCGGACAGCTCCTACAATGAGCAGTTCTTC. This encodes CASSYRADSSYNEQFF.

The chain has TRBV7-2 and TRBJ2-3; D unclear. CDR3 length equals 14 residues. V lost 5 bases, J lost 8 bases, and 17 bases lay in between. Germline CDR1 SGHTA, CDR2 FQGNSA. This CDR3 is CASSPGSRSGTQYF. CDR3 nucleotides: TGTGCCAGCAGCCCCGGGTCTAGATCCGGTACGCAGTATTTT.

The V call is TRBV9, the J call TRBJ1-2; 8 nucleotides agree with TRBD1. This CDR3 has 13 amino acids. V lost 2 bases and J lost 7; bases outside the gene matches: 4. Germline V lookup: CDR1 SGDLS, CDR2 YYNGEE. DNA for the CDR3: TGTGCCAGCAGCGTCGGACAGGGAGTTGGCTACACCTTC. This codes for CASSVGQGVGYTF.

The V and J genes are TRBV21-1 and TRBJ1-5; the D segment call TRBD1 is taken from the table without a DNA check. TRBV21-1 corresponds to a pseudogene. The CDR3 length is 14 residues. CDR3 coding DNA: TGTGCCAGGATGATAGACAGGGTGGGGCAGCCCCAGCATTTT. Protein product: CARMIDRVGQPQHF.

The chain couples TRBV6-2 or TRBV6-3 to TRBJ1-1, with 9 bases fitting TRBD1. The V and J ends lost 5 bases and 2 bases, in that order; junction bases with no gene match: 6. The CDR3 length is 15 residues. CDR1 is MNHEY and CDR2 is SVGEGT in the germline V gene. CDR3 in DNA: TGTGCCAGCAGTCCCCGGACAGGGGTCAACACTGAAGCTTTCTTT. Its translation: CASSPRTGVNTEAFF.

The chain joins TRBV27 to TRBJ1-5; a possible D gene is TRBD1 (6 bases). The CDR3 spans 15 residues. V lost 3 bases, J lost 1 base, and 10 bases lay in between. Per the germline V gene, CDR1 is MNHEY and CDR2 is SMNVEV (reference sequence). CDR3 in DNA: TGTGCCAGCAGTTTCCAGGGGTACAGCAATCAGCCCCAGCATTTT. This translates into CASSFQGYSNQPQHF.

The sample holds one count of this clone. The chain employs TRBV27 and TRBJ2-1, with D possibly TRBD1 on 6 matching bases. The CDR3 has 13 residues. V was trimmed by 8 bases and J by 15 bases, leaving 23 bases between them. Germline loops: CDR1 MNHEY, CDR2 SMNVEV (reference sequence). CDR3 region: CASRSPDRSGRFF. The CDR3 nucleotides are TGTGCCAGCCGTTCACCTGACAGGTCCGGACGGTTCTTC.

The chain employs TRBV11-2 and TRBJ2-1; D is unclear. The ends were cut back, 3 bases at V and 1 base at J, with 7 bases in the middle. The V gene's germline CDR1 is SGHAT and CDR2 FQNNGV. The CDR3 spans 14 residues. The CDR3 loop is CASSFPGSYNEQFF. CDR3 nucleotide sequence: TGTGCCAGCAGCTTCCCGGGTTCCTACAATGAGCAGTTCTTC.

The CDR3 DNA sequence: TGTGCCAGCAGCCATCGCAGCGGGATCCCCCTCAATGAGCAGTTCTTC. Protein sequence: CASSHRSGIPLNEQFF. V usage is TRBV7-2 and J usage is TRBJ2-1; 7 bases match TRBD2. The J segment lost 6 bases and the V segment lost 5 bases, leaving 13 bases of the junction unmatched. Germline CDR1 is SGHTA and CDR2 is FQGNSA. The CDR3 is 16 residues long. The whole variable domain, filled in from reference TRBV7-2 and TRBJ2-1, reads GAGVSQSPSNKVTEKGKDVELRCDPISGHTALYWYRQSLGQGLEFLIYFQGNSAPDKSGLPSDRFSAERTGGSVSTLTIQRTQQEDSAVYLCASSHRSGIPLNEQFFGPGTRLTVL.

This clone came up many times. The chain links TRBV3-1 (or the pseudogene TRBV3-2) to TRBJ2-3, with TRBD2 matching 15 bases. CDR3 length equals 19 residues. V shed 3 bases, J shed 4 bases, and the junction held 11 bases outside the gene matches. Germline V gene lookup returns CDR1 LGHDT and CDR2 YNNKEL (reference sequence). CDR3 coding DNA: TGTGCCAGCAGCCAGCGGGGACTAGCGGGGGGCCCCTCACCAGATACGCAGTATTTT. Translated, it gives CASSQRGLAGGPSPDTQYF.

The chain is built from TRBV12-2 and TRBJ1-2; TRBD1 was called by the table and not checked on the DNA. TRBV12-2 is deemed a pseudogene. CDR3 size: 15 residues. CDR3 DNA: TGTGCAAGTCGCACCCGGACAGCGTTGAGTTATGGCTACACCTTC. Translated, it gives CASRTRTALSYGYTF.

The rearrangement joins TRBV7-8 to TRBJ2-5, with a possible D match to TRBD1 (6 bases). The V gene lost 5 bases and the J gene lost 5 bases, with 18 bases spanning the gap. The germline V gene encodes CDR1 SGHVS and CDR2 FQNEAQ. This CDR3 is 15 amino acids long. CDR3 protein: CASSEGRWGRETQYF. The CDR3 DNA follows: TGTGCCAGCAGCGAAGGCCGTTGGGGGCGGGAGACCCAGTACTTC.

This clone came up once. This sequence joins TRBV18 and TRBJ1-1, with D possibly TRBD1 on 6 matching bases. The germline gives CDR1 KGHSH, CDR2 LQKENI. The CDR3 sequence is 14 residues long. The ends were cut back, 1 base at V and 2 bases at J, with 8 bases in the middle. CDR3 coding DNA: TGTGCCAGCTCACCACTAGGGGGTAACACTGAAGCTTTCTTT. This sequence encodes CASSPLGGNTEAFF.

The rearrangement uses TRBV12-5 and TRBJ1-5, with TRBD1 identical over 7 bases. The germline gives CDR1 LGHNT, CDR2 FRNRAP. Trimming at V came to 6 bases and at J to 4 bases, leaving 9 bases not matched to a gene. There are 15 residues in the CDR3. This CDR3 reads CASGYDREDNQPQHF. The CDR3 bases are TGTGCTAGTGGCTACGACAGGGAGGATAATCAGCCCCAGCATTTT. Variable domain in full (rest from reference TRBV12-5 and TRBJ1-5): DARVTQTPRHKVTEMGQEVTMRCQPILGHNTVFWYRQTMMQGLELLAYFRNRAPLDDSGMPKDRFSAEMPDATLATLKIQPSEPRDSAVYFCASGYDREDNQPQHFGDGTRLSIL.

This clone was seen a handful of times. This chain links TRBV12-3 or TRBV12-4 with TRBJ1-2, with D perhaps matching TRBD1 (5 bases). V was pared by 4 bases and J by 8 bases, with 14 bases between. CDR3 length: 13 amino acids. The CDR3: CASSSPTGYGYTF. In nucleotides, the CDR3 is TGTGCCAGCAGTTCACCAACAGGTTACGGCTACACCTTC.